The rows below give T cell receptor beta chains drawn from one sample of a study of T cells in localized non-small cell lung cancer. Measured with immunoSEQ multiplex PCR; TCRdb has only the in-frame clones, and not every one. Among around 41,000 clones, roughly 83% were seen once, and the ten largest hold 7.5% to 8%. The sequenced sample was PBMCs, obtained before any cancer treatment. Every receptor here comes from a man aged 40 to 70 with stage II lung adenocarcinoma. Both conserved end residues are part of each CDR3. D genes are given only for firm matches. Clone size is shown for a subset of rows, as once, few, many or a class of expanded clone.

d_call	clone_size	v_call	j_call	cdr3_nt	cdr3_aa
.	.	TRBV6-1	TRBJ1-5	TGTGCCAGCAGTGATGTAGGGTCCGGCGGGCCCCAGCATTTT	CASSDVGSGGPQHF
.	.	TRBV11-2	TRBJ1-4	TGTGCCAGCAGCTTAGATTGGGCAGGGCAGCAGAAACTGTTTTTT	CASSLDWAGQQKLFF
.	.	TRBV5-1	TRBJ1-1	TGCGCCAGCAGCCCCACACTACCCGGGGGTGAAGCTTTCTTT	CASSPTLPGGEAFF
TRBD1	.	TRBV5-1	TRBJ1-1	TGCGCCAGCAGCCCGACAGGGCGTGGGAACACTGAAGCTTTCTTT	CASSPTGRGNTEAFF
TRBD2	.	TRBV27	TRBJ2-1	TGTGCCAGCAGCAGAGCCGGGACTACATCCTACAATGAGCAGTTCTTC	CASSRAGTTSYNEQFF
.	.	TRBV6-6	TRBJ1-2	TGTGCCAGCAGTTACAGGCGGCCCGATAACTATGGCTACACCTTC	CASSYRRPDNYGYTF
.	.	TRBV1	TRBJ2-3	TGCACCAGCAGCCAAGATGACCATCGACCCGCTAGCGGGGGGAGCACAGATACGCAGTATTTT	CTSSQDDHRPASGGSTDTQYF
.	.	TRBV7-9	TRBJ2-3	TGTGCCAGCAGCTTAGACGGGGATACGCAGTATTTT	CASSLDGDTQYF
.	.	TRBV2	TRBJ2-2	TGTGCCAGCAATCTCTCCCCCGCGAACACCGGGGAGCTGTTTTTT	CASNLSPANTGELFF
.	.	TRBV21-1	TRBJ2-1	TGTGCCAGCAGCATTCCAATAACAGGGGTGGGCAATGAGCAGTTCTTC	CASSIPITGVGNEQFF
.	few	TRBV7-9	TRBJ2-3	TGTGCCAGCAGCTCTACCGACCCCGGGCAAAGAGATACGCAGTATTTT	CASSSTDPGQRDTQYF
.	.	TRBV4-2	TRBJ2-7	TGTGCCAGCAGCCAACCAGGGCCCTACGAGCAGTACTTC	CASSQPGPYEQYF
TRBD1	.	TRBV5-5	TRBJ1-2	TGTGCCAGCAGCTTGGCTCAGGGGGCGGACTATGGCTACACCTTC	CASSLAQGADYGYTF
.	.	TRBV7-2	TRBJ1-1	TGTGCCAGCAGTTTCCAGTGGGGGAACACTGAAGCTTTCTTT	CASSFQWGNTEAFF
TRBD2	.	TRBV5-4	TRBJ2-7	TGTGCCAGCAGCGATGAGCGGGGGGGCCGGTTGAACGAGCAGTACTTC	CASSDERGGRLNEQYF
.	.	TRBV7-9	TRBJ2-7	TGTGCCAGCAGCTTAGCGGGGCGAGACGAGCAGTACTTC	CASSLAGRDEQYF
.	.	TRBV27	TRBJ2-7	TGTGCCAGCAGTTTATCGTTGACACAGGCGGCCTACGAGCAGTACTTC	CASSLSLTQAAYEQYF
.	.	TRBV5-1	TRBJ1-4	TGCGCCAGCAGCTTGTTGCCACAGGGTAACACCAATAATGAAAAACTGTTTTTT	CASSLLPQGNTNNEKLFF
.	.	TRBV10-2	TRBJ2-5	TGCGCCAGCAGTGGTAGAAACCAACCCCGGCAGGAGACCCAGTACTTC	CASSGRNQPRQETQYF
.	.	TRBV5-5	TRBJ1-1	TGTGCCAGCAGCTTGGTAATCGGGTTTACCACTGAAGCTTTCTTT	CASSLVIGFTTEAFF
.	few	TRBV2	TRBJ2-7	TGTGCCAGCTCGAGAGGAAACGCCGAGCAGTACTTC	CASSRGNAEQYF
.	.	TRBV6-6	TRBJ2-7	TGTGCCAGCAGTTACCCGGACGGCTACGAGCAGTACTTC	CASSYPDGYEQYF
.	.	TRBV6-5	TRBJ2-7	TGTGCCAGCAGATCCCTTTTGCGTACCTACGAGCAGTACTTC	CASRSLLRTYEQYF
TRBD1	.	TRBV25-1	TRBJ2-7	TGTGCCAGCAGCCACGTCCGGACAGGGGCCTACGAGCAGTACTTC	CASSHVRTGAYEQYF
.	.	TRBV7-9	TRBJ1-5	TGTGCCAGCAGCCCGGCCCGGGGCGGCAATCAGCCCCAGCATTTT	CASSPARGGNQPQHF
.	.	TRBV28	TRBJ2-1	TGTGCCAGCAGTTTAGGGGGTCCCTACAATGAGCAGTTCTTC	CASSLGGPYNEQFF
.	.	TRBV20-1	TRBJ2-1	TGCAGTGTTCAGCTGACCGATGAGCAGTTCTTC	CSVQLTDEQFF
TRBD2	.	TRBV6-5	TRBJ2-7	TGTGCCAGCAGCGACGGGACTAGCCCTTCCTACGAGCAGTACTTC	CASSDGTSPSYEQYF
.	once	TRBV7-7	TRBJ2-5	TGTGCTAGCAGCTTCCAGGGAGAGACCCAGTACTTC	CASSFQGETQYF
.	once	TRBV7-6	TRBJ2-3	TGTGCCAGCAGCTTAGCATATCAGGGGAGGTCAGATACGCAGTATTTT	CASSLAYQGRSDTQYF
.	.	TRBV30	TRBJ1-5	TGTGCCTGGTGTTCGGGGGCGGATCAGCCCCAGCATTTT	CAWCSGADQPQHF
.	once	TRBV5-5	TRBJ2-4	TGTGCCAGCAGCTTGGTCCATACACAACAAAACATTCAGTACTTC	CASSLVHTQQNIQYF
.	.	TRBV25-1	TRBJ1-1	TGTGCCAGCAATACAGGGAACACTGAAGCTTTCTTT	CASNTGNTEAFF
.	.	TRBV6-5	TRBJ1-1	TGTGCCAGCGGGTGGCCCATGGTTGAAGCTTTCTTT	CASGWPMVEAFF
.	.	TRBV7-2	TRBJ1-2	TGTGCCAGCAACCTACCCAGAGGGGATGGCTACACCTTC	CASNLPRGDGYTF
.	.	TRBV21-1	TRBJ2-7	TGTGCCAGCAGCAACCGGGACCGGACCTACGAGCAGTACTTC	CASSNRDRTYEQYF
.	.	TRBV6-4	TRBJ2-2	TGTGCCAGCAGCAAGGGACCAATCCCCGGGGAGCTGTTTTTT	CASSKGPIPGELFF
.	.	TRBV6-5	TRBJ1-1	TGTGCCAGCAGTTACGGGGGGGGCTCGGGTGAAGCTTTCTTT	CASSYGGGSGEAFF
.	.	TRBV5-6	TRBJ2-7	TGTGCCAGCAGCTTGGATCCGGGTCGTTCCTACGAGCAGTACTTC	CASSLDPGRSYEQYF
.	.	TRBV4-1	TRBJ1-4	TGCGCCAGCAGTAGGAAAACCGGTGGTGAAAAACTGTTTTTT	CASSRKTGGEKLFF
.	.	TRBV6-5	TRBJ2-3	TGTGCCAGCAGCGCCGGGCTAGCCGGCACAGATACGCAGTATTTT	CASSAGLAGTDTQYF
TRBD2	once	TRBV18	TRBJ2-3	TGTGCCAGCTCAATCGCCACACTAGCGGGGGGGAGAACAGATACGCAGTATTTT	CASSIATLAGGRTDTQYF
.	.	TRBV19	TRBJ1-1	TGTGCCAGTACCGAGATAATGAACACTGAAGCTTTCTTT	CASTEIMNTEAFF
TRBD1	.	TRBV5-5	TRBJ2-7	TGTGCCAGCAGCTTGGGTGGACAGGGGGGATACGAGCAGTACTTC	CASSLGGQGGYEQYF
.	.	TRBV7-2	TRBJ2-7	TGTGCCAGCAGCGCCGGGGCGGGGAGAGAGCAGTACTTC	CASSAGAGREQYF
.	.	TRBV19	TRBJ1-1	TGTGCCAGTAGTATAGATCTCGTGGGGGCTGATGAAGCTTTCTTT	CASSIDLVGADEAFF
TRBD1	.	TRBV6-1	TRBJ2-5	TGTGCCAGCAGTGATCCCAGGGGGTTAGAGACCCAGTACTTC	CASSDPRGLETQYF